Listed below are T cell receptor beta chains from one sample, sequenced in a study of blood T cell repertoires in COVID-19. Sequenced by immunoSEQ multiplex PCR; TCRdb stores in-frame clones only, minus some. The table includes about 300,000 clones, around 84% detected once. The specimen was peripheral blood. The receptors stem from a human donor with COVID-19, enrolled during active disease. The donor label of this sample is uncertain. Both conserved end residues are part of each CDR3. Each record gives: clone size, V gene, D gene, J gene, CDR3 protein, CDR3 DNA. D genes are given only for firm matches. The size field is filled for only some rows; it gives once, few, many or a size class.

clone_size: -
v_call: TRBV7-3
d_call: -
j_call: TRBJ2-2
cdr3_aa: CASSFGLNTGELFF
cdr3_nt: TGTGCCAGCAGCTTTGGACTAAACACCGGGGAGCTGTTTTTT

clone_size: -
v_call: TRBV5-6
d_call: -
j_call: TRBJ2-1
cdr3_aa: CASSFRRGSEQFF
cdr3_nt: TGTGCCAGCAGCTTTCGTAGGGGCAGTGAGCAGTTCTTC

clone_size: few
v_call: TRBV5-8
d_call: -
j_call: TRBJ1-5
cdr3_aa: CASIPIPGGDQPQHF
cdr3_nt: TGTGCCAGCATCCCCATCCCCGGGGGTGATCAGCCCCAGCATTTT

clone_size: few
v_call: TRBV6-2/TRBV6-3
d_call: -
j_call: TRBJ2-2
cdr3_aa: CASSYPRGGTGELFF
cdr3_nt: TGTGCCAGCAGTTACCCCAGGGGTGGCACCGGGGAGCTGTTTTTT

clone_size: -
v_call: TRBV9
d_call: TRBD2
j_call: TRBJ2-1
cdr3_aa: CASSATSGRFDEQFF
cdr3_nt: TGTGCCAGCAGCGCCACTAGCGGGAGGTTCGATGAGCAGTTCTTC

clone_size: -
v_call: TRBV18
d_call: -
j_call: TRBJ1-1
cdr3_aa: CASSPSGAVTEAFF
cdr3_nt: TGTGCCAGCTCCCCGAGTGGGGCGGTCACTGAAGCTTTCTTT

clone_size: few
v_call: TRBV3-1/TRBV3-2
d_call: -
j_call: TRBJ1-6
cdr3_aa: CASSQARNSPLHF
cdr3_nt: TGTGCCAGCAGCCAAGCCAGGAACTCACCCCTCCACTTT

clone_size: -
v_call: TRBV6-5
d_call: -
j_call: TRBJ2-3
cdr3_aa: CASSPGSVESDTQYF
cdr3_nt: TGTGCCAGCAGCCCAGGGTCGGTGGAATCAGATACGCAGTATTTT

clone_size: once
v_call: TRBV18
d_call: TRBD1
j_call: TRBJ2-7
cdr3_aa: CASSPDRAPYEQYF
cdr3_nt: TGTGCCAGCTCACCTGACAGGGCTCCCTACGAGCAGTACTTC

clone_size: -
v_call: TRBV5-4
d_call: -
j_call: TRBJ2-3
cdr3_aa: CASSLVTFSTDTQYF
cdr3_nt: TGTGCCAGCAGCTTGGTGACTTTTTCCACAGATACGCAGTATTTT

clone_size: -
v_call: TRBV3-1/TRBV3-2
d_call: TRBD1
j_call: TRBJ1-4
cdr3_aa: CASSRDRGSEKLFF
cdr3_nt: TGTGCCAGCAGCCGGGACAGGGGTAGTGAAAAACTGTTTTTT

clone_size: -
v_call: TRBV9
d_call: TRBD1
j_call: TRBJ2-5
cdr3_aa: CASSPRTGPQETQYF
cdr3_nt: TGTGCCAGCAGCCCCCGGACAGGGCCTCAAGAGACCCAGTACTTC

clone_size: -
v_call: TRBV19
d_call: -
j_call: TRBJ1-2
cdr3_aa: CASSGPGLRSGTDGYTF
cdr3_nt: TGTGCCAGCTCTGGGCCGGGACTTAGGTCCGGGACTGATGGCTACACCTTC

clone_size: -
v_call: TRBV6-1
d_call: TRBD2
j_call: TRBJ2-3
cdr3_aa: CASREAGGPPRTDTQYF
cdr3_nt: TGTGCCAGCAGGGAAGCGGGAGGCCCCCCCCGCACAGATACGCAGTATTTT

clone_size: -
v_call: TRBV5-4
d_call: -
j_call: TRBJ2-2
cdr3_aa: CASSLGAVGGELFF
cdr3_nt: TGTGCCAGCAGCTTGGGGGCAGTAGGCGGGGAGCTGTTTTTT

clone_size: -
v_call: TRBV2
d_call: TRBD1
j_call: TRBJ1-5
cdr3_aa: CASRAGTVKNQPQHF
cdr3_nt: TGTGCCAGCAGAGCCGGGACAGTTAAAAATCAGCCCCAGCATTTT